Below, 20 T cell receptor beta chains from the same sample are listed, as sequenced in a study of blood T cell repertoires in COVID-19. Method: immunoSEQ multiplex PCR; TCRdb's copy keeps in-frame clones and lacks some. The table shows 250,000 or so clones, with around nine tenths occurring only once. The sequencing input was peripheral blood. Receptors were obtained from a man in his thirties or forties with COVID-19, enrolled during active disease.

The chain combines TRBV5-6 with TRBJ1-6; 9 nucleotides agree with TRBD1. CDR1 is SGHDT, CDR2 YYEEEE, per germline. The length of the CDR3 is 15 residues. The V and J ends lost 4 bases and 9 bases, in that order; junction bases with no gene match: 8. The CDR3 reads CASSGRTGVTSPLHF. DNA of the CDR3: TGTGCCAGCAGCGGGAGGACAGGGGTTACTTCACCCCTCCACTTT.

The rearrangement joins TRBV14 to TRBJ1-2, with D possibly TRBD1 on 5 matching bases. V lost 4 bases to trimming and J lost 4 bases, with 28 bases between them. This CDR3 has 19 amino acids. Germline CDR1 reads SGHDN; CDR2 reads FVKESK. The CDR3 here is CASSRGDKGGLISGYGYTF. CDR3 coding DNA: TGTGCCAGCAGCCGGGGCGATAAGGGAGGGCTAATCTCCGGCTATGGCTACACCTTC.

The chain has TRBV28 and TRBJ2-3; tentatively, D is TRBD1 (5 bases). The CDR3 consists of 15 residues. The germline V and J ends were trimmed by 5 bases and 3 bases, with 15 bases remaining between them. Germline CDR1 and CDR2: MDHEN and SYDVKM. CDR3 residues: CASSLPGQGTDTQYF. As DNA, the CDR3 is TGTGCCAGCAGTCTCCCGGGTCAGGGTACAGATACGCAGTATTTT.

This chain joins TRBV27 and TRBJ1-6, with unresolved D. Germline loops: CDR1 MNHEY, CDR2 SMNVEV (reference sequence). Trimming pared 1 base from V and 6 bases from J, leaving 7 bases between. The CDR3 is 14 residues long. The CDR3 DNA follows: TGTGCCAGCAGTTTATTCGGGATTAATTCACCCCTCCACTTT. Protein product: CASSLFGINSPLHF.

The chain uses TRBV2 and TRBJ1-6, with D tentatively TRBD1 (6 bases). This CDR3 is built from 14 residues. CDR1 is SNHLY and CDR2 is FYNNEI in the germline V gene. Trimming stripped 6 bases from V and 7 bases from J, with 13 bases between. This chain's CDR3 is CASSVQGSNSPLHF. CDR3 in DNA: TGTGCCAGCAGCGTACAGGGCAGCAATTCACCCCTCCACTTT.

J is TRBJ1-4 and V is TRBV30; TRBD1 is a possible D gene (5 bases). CDR1 GTSNPN and CDR2 SVGIG come from the germline V gene (reference sequence). V lost 5 bases to trimming and J lost 0 bases, with 10 bases between them. The CDR3 has 14 residues. This CDR3 reads CAWGGTATNEKLFF. The CDR3 DNA follows: TGTGCCTGGGGGGGTACAGCAACTAATGAAAAACTGTTTTTT.

V and J are TRBV4-1 and TRBJ1-5; possible D gene TRBD1, 5 bases. Germline V gene sequence: CDR1 MGHRA, CDR2 YSYEKL. This CDR3 comprises 16 residues. The V and J ends lost 0 bases and 1 base respectively, with 10 bases between them. For the CDR3, the DNA is TGCGCCAGCAGCCAAGATCAGGGTGAAAGCAATCAGCCCCAGCATTTT. Translation gives CASSQDQGESNQPQHF.

This chain links TRBV10-3 with TRBJ2-3; 10 nucleotides match TRBD1. CDR3 length: 18 residues. The junction had 14 bases not matched to a gene; V was cut back by 3 bases and J by 5 bases. Germline CDR1 reads ENHRY; CDR2 reads SYGVKD. DNA of the CDR3: TGTGCCATCAGTGAACGTTTGGTAGGGACAGGGGCCGGAGATACGCAGTATTTT. This gives the protein CAISERLVGTGAGDTQYF.

This clone came up once. The chain joins TRBV6-2 or TRBV6-3 to TRBJ2-2, with TRBD2 identical over 8 bases. V was pared by 4 bases and J by 4 bases, with 5 bases of the junction left unmatched. This CDR3 region has 15 residues. Germline CDR1 and CDR2: MNHEY and SVGEGT. CDR3 sequence: CASSSPGGVTGELFF. CDR3 sequence (DNA): TGTGCCAGCAGTTCCCCGGGGGGGGTCACCGGGGAGCTGTTTTTT.

V gene TRBV6-5 combines with J gene TRBJ1-4; TRBD1 aligns across 11 bases. CDR3 length: 15 residues. Trimming removed 5 bases from V and 8 bases from J; junction bases left unmatched: 7. CDR1 MNHEY and CDR2 SVGAGI come from the germline V gene. CDR3 amino acids: CASSTGQGAFEKLFF. The CDR3 DNA reads as TGTGCCAGCAGTACCGGACAGGGGGCATTCGAAAAACTGTTTTTT.

This chain joins TRBV5-6 and TRBJ1-1; D is perhaps TRBD1 (5 bases). V was shortened by 4 bases and J by 3 bases, with 10 bases between the two germline ends. Germline CDR1 SGHDT, CDR2 YYEEEE. The CDR3 runs 13 residues. The CDR3 loop reads CASSPDMDTEAFF. Written as DNA, the CDR3 is TGTGCCAGCAGCCCGGACATGGACACTGAAGCTTTCTTT.

The chain employs TRBV6-5 and TRBJ1-2; TRBD1 aligns across 11 bases. The CDR3 loop spans 15 amino acids. J gave up 4 bases and V 2 bases, and 3 bases lay outside the gene matches. The germline V gene encodes CDR1 MNHEY and CDR2 SVGAGI. The CDR3 DNA reads as TGTGCCAGCAGTTACGGGACAGGGGGAGTCTATGGCTACACCTTC. Protein: CASSYGTGGVYGYTF.

This rearrangement joins TRBV7-7 to TRBJ2-5; D not certain. Trimming took off 5 bases at V and 5 bases at J, with 12 bases between the two ends. CDR3 length: 13 amino acids. Germline V gives CDR1 SSHAT, CDR2 FNYEAQ (reference sequence). CDR3: CASSERESETQYF. CDR3 DNA: TGTGCCAGCAGCGAGAGAGAGTCTGAGACCCAGTACTTC.

This chain connects TRBV12-3 or TRBV12-4 to TRBJ1-5, with a tentative D call TRBD1 (5 bases). V was clipped by 2 bases and J by 11 bases, with 13 bases between them. This CDR3 is built from 13 residues. The CDR3 spells CASSLRGKGTQHF. The CDR3 DNA reads TGTGCCAGCAGTTTAAGGGGAAAAGGGACCCAGCATTTT.

The genes are TRBV7-2 and TRBJ1-2; D uncertain. With 1 base removed from V and 4 bases from J, the gap between germline ends came to 7 bases. The CDR3 spans 13 residues. Germline V gene lookup returns CDR1 SGHTA and CDR2 FQGNSA. CDR3: CASSLEPSYGYTF. CDR3 coding DNA: TGTGCCAGCAGCTTAGAACCCAGCTATGGCTACACCTTC.

In DNA, the CDR3 is TGTGCCAGCAGCCAAGGGACAAACTATGGCTACACCTTC. Its protein product is CASSQGTNYGYTF. The J gene is TRBJ1-2, the V gene TRBV3-1 (or the pseudogene TRBV3-2); D perhaps matches TRBD1 (5 bases). The ends were cut back, 1 base at V and 2 bases at J, with 5 bases in the middle. The CDR3 sequence is 13 residues long. The germline V gene has CDR1 LGHDT and CDR2 YNNKEL (reference sequence).

The chain has TRBV5-4 and TRBJ2-7, with D possibly matching TRBD1 (5 bases). Trimming left V 0 bases short and J 2 bases short, with 15 bases between. This CDR3 has 16 amino acids. Per germline, CDR1 SGHNT and CDR2 YYREEE (reference sequence). The CDR3 DNA is TGTGCCAGCAGCTTGGTAGGGGCCCTAAATACCTACGAGCAGTACTTC. Amino acid sequence: CASSLVGALNTYEQYF.

Concerning this clone: A read error may account for a junction end that differs from germline. The chain has TRBV7-3 and TRBJ2-2; 7 nucleotides align to TRBD1. The germline V gene has CDR1 SGHTA and CDR2 FQGTGA. The CDR3 has 14 amino acids. The CDR3: CASSVTGATGELFF. The CDR3 nucleotides read TGTGCCAGCAGCGTAACAGGGGCTACCGGGGAGCTGTTTTTT.

The V and J genes are TRBV11-3 and TRBJ2-2; possible D gene TRBD1, 5 bases. The CDR3 loop spans 14 amino acids. Germline CDR1 and CDR2: SGHNT and YENEEA. Trimming took off 5 bases at V and 6 bases at J, with 13 bases between the two ends. CDR3 nucleotide sequence: TGTGCCAGCAGCCGCGGACACGCTTCCGGGGAGCTGTTTTTT. Its translation is CASSRGHASGELFF.

The rearrangement uses TRBV2 and TRBJ1-5; D is undetermined. Germline CDR1 SNHLY, CDR2 FYNNEI. V gave up 5 bases and J gave up 6 bases, with 17 bases separating them. The CDR3 loop spans 15 amino acids. The CDR3 sequence: CASSPLVRRGQPQHF. As DNA, the CDR3 is TGTGCCAGCAGTCCTTTAGTTCGGCGGGGTCAGCCCCAGCATTTT.